The source of this TCR beta chain is a study of cytomegalovirus exposure and HLA in healthy donors (dated by TCRdb to the late 2010s). A note on the overall study: According to an earlier analysis of 450 to 650 of the donors, about 179 million T cells yielded over 100 million unique TCR beta sequences and around 300 Gb of sequence data. Around 300 gigabases of sequencing data and 70 million to 100 million unique TCR sequences were included in an early release covering several hundred HLA-typed donors. Among the approximately 400 genotyped donors, more than 70% belonged to the genetic ancestry cluster associated with self-reported Caucasian donors. The study was designed to test whether signatures of past pathogen exposure could be identified by cataloging public T cell receptors. Using immunosequencing, the study profiled T cell repertoires from 500 to 800 subjects and related those repertoires to cytomegalovirus serostatus. A separate validation cohort of over a hundred different subjects was used in addition to the approximately 610-subject first cohort. High-throughput TCR immunosequencing, statistical association of individual TCRs with disease status, and machine learning were combined to predict cytomegalovirus infection status. In a later analysis, previously published TCR beta repertoires from about 670 donors were re-analyzed and high-resolution HLA genotyping was added so that TCR occurrence patterns could be studied. Rather than using new phenotypic data, the later analysis identified candidate immune exposures from TCR beta sequences and from how often those sequences occurred across donors. In an earlier analysis of 550 to 700 of the donors, high-throughput TCR beta sequencing was used to judge whether each TCR beta V gene segment behaved as functional or pseudogenic. Alongside the repertoire data, information on donor age, sex, ethnicity and CMV serostatus was compiled. Genome-wide SNP genotypes for about 60% of the roughly 670 donors were used in a later genetic analysis, which treated that subset as a discovery cohort. Every repertoire in the discovery cohort had been generated on one and the same sequencing platform. HLA typing covered class I and class II loci at four-digit resolution. The number of typed donors differed by locus: roughly 620-640 for A, B, C, DRB1 and DQB1; some 540 for DQA1; 606 for DPA1; and some 450 for DPB1. About 5 DR-DQ haplotypes were handled as single units for association and clustering, since linkage in the cohort was strong. Among almost 400 genotyped donors of the cohort, an average of roughly 240,000 unique TCR beta nucleotide sequences were sequenced per donor, around 20% of them non-productive. Paper-wide results and their limitations: The authors suggested that the approach could potentially be extended to other disease states and immunological phenotypes. Compared with the roughly 710-donor mean, donors in an Asian-associated ancestry cluster had fewer N-insertions in productive TCRs, according to a later genetic analysis. In an earlier analysis of approximately 600 of the donors, most TCR beta V segments were observed in productive rearrangements about 87% or about 30% of the time, broadly matching IMGT annotations. A few of the identified cytomegalovirus-associated TCR beta chains were confirmed in vitro to be specific for cytomegalovirus antigens. In a later analysis, around 17,000 TCR beta sequences were associated with specific HLA alleles at a false discovery rate of 0.05. This cohort had only TCR beta chains sequenced, and the lack of alpha or paired-chain data limited which features could be detected. Most TCR sequences were observed very rarely across donors, whereas some public TCRs were present in many individuals. The classifier was reported to diagnose cytomegalovirus status with high specificity and sensitivity in both the original and validation cohorts. A later analysis reported that several top co-occurrence clusters appeared linked to parvovirus B19, influenza, CMV and Epstein-Barr virus. In the study, 150 to 200 TCR beta chains were listed as associated with cytomegalovirus. According to a later analysis, most CMV-associated TCR beta chains appeared to be HLA-restricted, and the HLA associations seemed to be driven largely by CMV exposure. When HLA alleles, especially DR and DQ, strongly co-occurred, attributing TCR associations to individual alleles was difficult. According to a later analysis, TCR association rates differed among HLA loci, with DRB1 alleles showing the most associated TCRs and HLA-C alleles showing the fewest. Correlated functional status among segregating V segments might be attributable to linkage disequilibrium, but an unknown experimental factor could not be ruled out. A later genetic analysis associated a missense DCLRE1C variant with V-gene and J-gene trimming of TCR beta chains, and an independent cohort replicated the association. The 87-base-pair reads could not distinguish some IMGT-functional V segments, including TRBV6-2 and TRBV6-3, so those segments were excluded. A further reported finding was that TCR beta sequences accurately predicted the HLA-A and HLA-B alleles for most subjects in the first cohort. The sequencing pipeline was judged likely to have produced a cluster of highly shared sequence variants as a technical artifact. The presence/absence analyses assumed that sequencing depth was roughly uniform across donors, and that assumption may not be true. In a later analysis, HLA-associated TCR beta chains were found to be more clonally expanded and to have lower generation probabilities than equally common non-associated chains. HLA typing was unavailable for some donors at each locus, so association tests used only the typed subset. Because counts were too low, about 18 rarely observed V segments, including chromosome 9 orphons, were excluded from the earlier analysis of fewer than 650 of the donors. Immune exposure information for the cohort was limited to CMV serostatus.

The cohort comprised 710 or so healthy bone marrow donors. At the time of sampling, every cohort member was nominally healthy, though immune exposures that went unrecorded were likely present. The donor was CMV seronegative and belonged to the group of 350 to 400 seronegative cohort members. Every donor gave a peripheral blood sample, and the peripheral blood mononuclear cells from that sample were used for TCR beta sequencing. The Qiagen DNeasy Blood Extraction Kit was used to extract genomic DNA from the blood cell samples. The method was the immunoSEQ multiplex PCR assay. For the multiplex PCR, a mixture combining 60 forward primers for TCR Vbeta segments and 13 reverse primers for TCR Jbeta segments was used. The CDR3 region of rearranged TCR beta genes was amplified from genomic DNA with a multiplex PCR assay. The amplified TCR beta libraries were sequenced on the Illumina HiSeq System as 87-base-pair reads. Per the authors' processing: In a later analysis, roughly 80 million unique TCR beta chains were counted across the 500 to 700 repertoires, and some 10 million of these chains were shared by at least two donors. To remove PCR and sequencing errors, raw reads were error-corrected and collapsed into unique sequences using a nearest-neighbor algorithm that merged closely related sequences. To assign V, D and J gene segments, CDR3 sequences were aligned to IMGT reference sequences. For a sequence to be retained, a match of at least six nucleotides to both a V gene segment and a J gene segment was required. A rearrangement was called productive if the CDR3 had no stop codons and remained in frame with V and J, and every other rearrangement was called non-productive. Following IMGT convention, CDR3 was defined as the stretch from the second conserved V-encoded cysteine to the conserved J-encoded phenylalanine. Sequences without an unambiguous match to a single V gene segment were excluded from the earlier analysis of about 630 of the donors. An earlier analysis of roughly 590 of the donors called V segments functional above 56.7% productive rearrangements and segregating when the between-donor standard deviation exceeded 5%. A statistical classification framework was built to diagnose cytomegalovirus status from the catalog of TCR beta chain sequences. In a later analysis, TCR nucleotide sequences were compared against IMGT/GENE-DB human TR gene sequences so that V and J genes could be assigned. A later analysis assigned CDR3 sequences and most-parsimonious VDJ recombination scenarios with the TCRdist pipeline. In a later analysis, each TCR beta chain was defined by its CDR3 amino acid sequence together with its V-gene family, and reads without a unique V-gene family were excluded. As a way to deal with suspected cross-contamination and a sequencing artifact, a later analysis dropped 450 to 600 nucleotide sequences that were highly shared and had low generation probability. In a later analysis, a clonal expansion index for each public chain was calculated from normalized within-repertoire ranks of inferred template counts. A later analysis computed generation probabilities with a VDJ recombination model fitted to out-of-frame rearrangements, and checked the results against IGoR. In a later analysis, TCR-TCR, TCR-HLA and TCR-CMV co-occurrence was scored with hypergeometric tests, and a repertoire-size bias correction was applied to TCR pairs. In a later analysis, false discovery rates were estimated by permuting HLA or CMV assignments 20 times. A later analysis grouped co-occurring TCRs with DBSCAN, adding TCRdist sequence similarity when clustering within HLA-allele-positive subsets. Repertoires with fewer than 30,000 or more than 120,000 public chains, plus five repertoires with anomalous nucleotide sharing, were excluded from co-occurrence clustering. What TCRdb holds here is the immuneACCESS table cut down to in-frame rearrangements. Part of the clones is not present; checked against another copy, under half of the missing clones reflect an unresolved V gene, and the others are unexplained. V and J calls and clone size are given by that table; D and trimming were obtained from the DNA. A total of 150,000 to 200,000 clones appear in this sample, 70% to 80% of them only once. The top ten hold about 1.4% of the sample.

The CDR3 runs 17 residues from the cysteine to the phenylalanine. The DNA shown is the 51-base CDR3, in frame from base 1. As encoded in the germline V gene, CDR1 is SGHAT while CDR2 is FQNNGV. V gives up 4 bases and J gives up 2 bases, and the segment between their germline ends measures 21 bases. As concerns this clone: This clone's antigen is unknown. Nothing much larger sits one base from this clone, and base qualities are not available.

The chain couples TRBV11-2 to TRBJ2-7; TRBD2 is perhaps the D gene, given 5 matching bases. Sample: PBMCs. This receptor was taken from a woman aged 45-65 years in good health and CMV-seronegative. The nucleotide sequence is given as TGTGCCAGCAGCTCAAGGGAGCAGACCGAAAAGACCTACGAGCAGTACTTC. It encodes CASSSREQTEKTYEQYF.